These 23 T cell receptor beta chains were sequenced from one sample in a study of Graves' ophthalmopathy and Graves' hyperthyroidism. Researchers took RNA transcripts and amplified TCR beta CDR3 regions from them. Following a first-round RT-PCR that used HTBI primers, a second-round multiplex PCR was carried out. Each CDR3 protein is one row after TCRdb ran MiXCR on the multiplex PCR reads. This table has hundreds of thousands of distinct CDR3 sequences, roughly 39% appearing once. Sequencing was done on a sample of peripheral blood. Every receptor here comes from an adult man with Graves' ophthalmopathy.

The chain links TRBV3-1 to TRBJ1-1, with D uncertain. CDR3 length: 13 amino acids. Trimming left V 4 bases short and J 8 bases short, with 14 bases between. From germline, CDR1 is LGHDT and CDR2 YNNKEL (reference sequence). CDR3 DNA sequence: TGTGCCAGCAGCCCCGACGGACGGGGAGAAGCTTTCTTT. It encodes CASSPDGRGEAFF.

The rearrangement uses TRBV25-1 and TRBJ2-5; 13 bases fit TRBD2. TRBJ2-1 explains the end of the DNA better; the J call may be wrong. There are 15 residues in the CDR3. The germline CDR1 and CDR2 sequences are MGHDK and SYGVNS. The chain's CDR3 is CASSRGTSGANEQFF. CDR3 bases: TGTGCCAGCAGCAGAGGGACTAGCGGGGCCAATGAGCAGTTCTTC.

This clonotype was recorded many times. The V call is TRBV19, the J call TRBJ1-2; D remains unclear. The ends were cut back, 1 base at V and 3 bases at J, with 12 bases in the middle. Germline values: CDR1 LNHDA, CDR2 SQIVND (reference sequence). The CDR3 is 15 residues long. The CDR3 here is CASSIGQGGDYGYTF. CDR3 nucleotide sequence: TGTGCCAGTAGTATAGGCCAAGGAGGCGACTATGGCTACACCTTC. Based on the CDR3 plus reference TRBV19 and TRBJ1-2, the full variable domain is DGGITQSPKYLFRKEGQNVTLSCEQNLNHDAMYWYRQDPGQGLRLIYYSQIVNDFQKGDIAEGYSVSREKKESFPLTVTSAQKNPTAFYLCASSIGQGGDYGYTFGSGTRLTVV.

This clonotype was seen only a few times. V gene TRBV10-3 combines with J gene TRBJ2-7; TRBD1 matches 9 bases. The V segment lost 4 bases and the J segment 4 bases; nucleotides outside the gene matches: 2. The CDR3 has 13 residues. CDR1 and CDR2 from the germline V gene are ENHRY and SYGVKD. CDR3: CAISGDRVYEQYF. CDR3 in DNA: TGTGCCATCAGTGGGGACAGGGTGTACGAGCAGTACTTC.

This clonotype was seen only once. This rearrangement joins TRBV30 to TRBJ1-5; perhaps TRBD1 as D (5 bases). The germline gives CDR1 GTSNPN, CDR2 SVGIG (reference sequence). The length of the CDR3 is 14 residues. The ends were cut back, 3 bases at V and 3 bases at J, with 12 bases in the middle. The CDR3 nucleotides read TGTGCCTGGAGCCGGGACGGCTACAATCAGCCCCAGCATTTT. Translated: CAWSRDGYNQPQHF. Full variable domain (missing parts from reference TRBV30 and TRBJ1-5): SQTIHQWPATLVQPVGSPLSLECTVEGTSNPNLYWYRQAAGRGLQLLFYSVGIGQISSEVPQNLSASRPQDRQFILSSKKLLLSDSGFYLCAWSRDGYNQPQHFGDGTRLSIL.

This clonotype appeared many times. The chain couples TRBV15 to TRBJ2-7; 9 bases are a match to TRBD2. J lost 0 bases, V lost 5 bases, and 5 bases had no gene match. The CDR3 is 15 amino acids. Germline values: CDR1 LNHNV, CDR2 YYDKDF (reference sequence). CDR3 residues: CATSPTSGDSYEQYF. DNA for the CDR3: TGTGCCACCAGCCCGACTAGCGGAGACTCCTACGAGCAGTACTTC.

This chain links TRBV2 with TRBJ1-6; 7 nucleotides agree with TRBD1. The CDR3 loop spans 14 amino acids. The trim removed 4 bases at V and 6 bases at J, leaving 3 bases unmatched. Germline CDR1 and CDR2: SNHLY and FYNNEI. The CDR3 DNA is TGTGCCAGCAGTGGGGACAGTGCTAATTCACCCCTCCACTTT. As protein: CASSGDSANSPLHF.

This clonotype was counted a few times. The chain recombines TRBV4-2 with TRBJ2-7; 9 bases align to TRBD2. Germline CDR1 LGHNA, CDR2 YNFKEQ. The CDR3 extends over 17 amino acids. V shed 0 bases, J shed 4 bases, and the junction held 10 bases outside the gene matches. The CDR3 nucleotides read TGTGCCAGCAGCCAAGATTTTTCCGGGACTAGCTTTTACGAGCAGTACTTC. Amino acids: CASSQDFSGTSFYEQYF.

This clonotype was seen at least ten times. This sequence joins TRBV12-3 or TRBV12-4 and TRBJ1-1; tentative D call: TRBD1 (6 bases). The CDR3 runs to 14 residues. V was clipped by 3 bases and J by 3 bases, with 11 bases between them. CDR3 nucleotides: TGTGCCAGCAGTTTGCACAGGGAAGACACTGAAGCTTTCTTT. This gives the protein CASSLHREDTEAFF.

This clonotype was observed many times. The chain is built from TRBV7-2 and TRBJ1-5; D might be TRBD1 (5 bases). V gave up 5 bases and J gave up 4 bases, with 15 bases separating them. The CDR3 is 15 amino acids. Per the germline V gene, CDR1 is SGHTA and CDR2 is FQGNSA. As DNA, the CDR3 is TGTGCCAGCAGCGGGGGAGGTCAGACTAATCAGCCCCAGCATTTT. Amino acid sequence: CASSGGGQTNQPQHF.

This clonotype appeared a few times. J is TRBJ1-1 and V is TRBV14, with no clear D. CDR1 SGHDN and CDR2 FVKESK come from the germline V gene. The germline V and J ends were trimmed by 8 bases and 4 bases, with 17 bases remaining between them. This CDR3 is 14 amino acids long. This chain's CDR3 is CASSPSASVTEAFF. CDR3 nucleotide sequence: TGTGCCAGCTCACCCTCTGCCTCAGTCACTGAAGCTTTCTTT.

The CDR3 reads CASSRGTSGIDEQYF. For the CDR3, the DNA is TGTGCCAGCAGCCGCGGGACTAGCGGGATTGACGAGCAGTACTTC. The chain is built from TRBV12-3 or TRBV12-4 and TRBJ2-7; 13 bases line up with TRBD2. The CDR3 has 15 amino acids. V lost 6 bases, J lost 5 bases, and 7 bases stayed unmatched.

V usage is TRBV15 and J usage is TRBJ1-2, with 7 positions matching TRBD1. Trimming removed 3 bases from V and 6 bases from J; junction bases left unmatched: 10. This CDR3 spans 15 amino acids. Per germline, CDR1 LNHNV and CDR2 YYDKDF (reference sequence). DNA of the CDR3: TGTGCCACCAGCAGTTACTTAGGGGGCGAGAATGGCTACACCTTC. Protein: CATSSYLGGENGYTF.

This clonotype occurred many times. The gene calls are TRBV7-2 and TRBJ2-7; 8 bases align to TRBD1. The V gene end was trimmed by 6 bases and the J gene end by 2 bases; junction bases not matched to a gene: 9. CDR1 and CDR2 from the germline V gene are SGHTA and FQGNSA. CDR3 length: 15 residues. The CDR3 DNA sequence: TGTGCCAGCAGACAAGGACAGGGAAGCGCCTACGAGCAGTACTTC. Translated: CASRQGQGSAYEQYF.

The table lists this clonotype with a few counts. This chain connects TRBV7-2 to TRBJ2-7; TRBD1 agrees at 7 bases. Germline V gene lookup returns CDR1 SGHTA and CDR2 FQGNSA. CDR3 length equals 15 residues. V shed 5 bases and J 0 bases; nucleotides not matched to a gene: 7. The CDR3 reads CASSQGQASSYEQYF. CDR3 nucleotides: TGTGCCAGCAGCCAAGGACAGGCGAGCTCCTACGAGCAGTACTTC.

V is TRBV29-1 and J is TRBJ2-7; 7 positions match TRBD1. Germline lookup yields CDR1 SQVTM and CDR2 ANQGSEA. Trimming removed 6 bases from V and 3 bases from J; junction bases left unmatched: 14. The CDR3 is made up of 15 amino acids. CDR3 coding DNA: TGCAGCGTAGGGGACAGCAGCAATCTAGGCTACGAGCAGTACTTC. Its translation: CSVGDSSNLGYEQYF.

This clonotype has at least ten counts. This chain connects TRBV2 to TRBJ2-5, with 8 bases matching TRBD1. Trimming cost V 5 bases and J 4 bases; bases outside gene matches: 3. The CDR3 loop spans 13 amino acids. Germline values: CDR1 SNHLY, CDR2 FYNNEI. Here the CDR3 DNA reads TGTGCCAGCAGTAAGACAGGGGTAGAGACCCAGTACTTC. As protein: CASSKTGVETQYF.

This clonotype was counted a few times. The CDR3 DNA follows: TGCGCCAGCAGCTTCCTCCCGGGTAGCGGGGAAACCTACGAGCAGTACTTC. It is translated as CASSFLPGSGETYEQYF. The V gene is TRBV5-1, the J gene TRBJ2-7; 8 positions agree with TRBD2. The germline gives CDR1 SGHRS, CDR2 YFSETQ. V gave up 2 bases and J gave up 2 bases; unmatched junction bases: 12. The CDR3 length is 17 residues.

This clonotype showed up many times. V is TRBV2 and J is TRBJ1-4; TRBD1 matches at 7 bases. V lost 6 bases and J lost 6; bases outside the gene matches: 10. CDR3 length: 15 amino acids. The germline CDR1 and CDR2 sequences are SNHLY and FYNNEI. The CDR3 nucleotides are TGTGCCAGCAGGGACCCGACAGGGTTCGATGAAAAACTGTTTTTT. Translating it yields CASRDPTGFDEKLFF.

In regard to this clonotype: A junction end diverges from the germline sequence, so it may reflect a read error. Here the CDR3 reads CSEISIQPQHF. The CDR3 DNA reads as TGCAGTGAAATTAGCATTCAGCCCCAGCATTTT. The genes are TRBV20-1 and TRBJ1-5; D unclear. This CDR3 comprises 11 residues. Germline assignment: CDR1 DFQATT and CDR2 SNEGSKA (reference sequence).

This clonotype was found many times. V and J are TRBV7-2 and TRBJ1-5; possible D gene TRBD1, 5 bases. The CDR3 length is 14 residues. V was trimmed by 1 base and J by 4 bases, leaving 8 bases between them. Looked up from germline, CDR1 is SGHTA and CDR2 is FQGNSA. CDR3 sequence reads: CASSLGEGNQPQHF. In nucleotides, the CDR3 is TGTGCCAGCAGCTTAGGTGAGGGGAATCAGCCCCAGCATTTT. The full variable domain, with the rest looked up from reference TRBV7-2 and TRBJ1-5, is GAGVSQSPSNKVTEKGKDVELRCDPISGHTALYWYRQSLGQGLEFLIYFQGNSAPDKSGLPSDRFSAERTGGSVSTLTIQRTQQEDSAVYLCASSLGEGNQPQHFGDGTRLSIL.

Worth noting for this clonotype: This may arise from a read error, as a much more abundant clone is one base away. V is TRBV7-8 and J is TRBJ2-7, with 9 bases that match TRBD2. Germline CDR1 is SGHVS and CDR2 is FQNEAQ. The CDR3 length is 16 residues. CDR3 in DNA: TGTGCCGGCAGTCCACCCCTAGCGGGGCCCACCTACGAGCAGTACTTC. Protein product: CAGSPPLAGPTYEQYF.

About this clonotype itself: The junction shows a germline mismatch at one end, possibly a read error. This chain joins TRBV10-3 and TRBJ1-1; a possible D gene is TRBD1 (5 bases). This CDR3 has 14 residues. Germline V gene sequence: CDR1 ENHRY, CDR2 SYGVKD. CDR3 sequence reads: CASSFRVRETEAFF. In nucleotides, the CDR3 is TGTGCCAGCAGTTTTAGGGTCAGGGAAACTGAAGCTTTCTTT.